Described below is a single TCR beta chain sequence and its context. The method was immunoSEQ multiplex PCR; TCRdb's version includes in-frame clones alone and lacks a portion of them. The sample contains around 980,000 clones, about four fifths of which appear only once. The data stem from a study of shared clonotypes between healthy human individuals. V was pared by 1 base and J by 4 bases, with 13 bases between. Germline-derived CDR1 and CDR2 are KGHSH and LQKENI. The CDR3 has 15 residues. The sample taken for sequencing was memory CD4+ T cells from PBMCs. The subset: CD45RA-negative fraction. The clonotype originates from a man between 18 and 29 years old in good health. Some clones in this sample may be carry-over from other donors' samples. The rearrangement joins TRBV18 to TRBJ2-5, with unresolved D. CDR3 bases: TGTGCCAGCTCACCACTGTCGGCCTCTGGAGAGACCCAGTACTTC. Translating gives CASSPLSASGETQYF.